This record looks at one T cell receptor beta chain sequence and its context. V dropped 6 bases and J dropped 0; count of bases not matched to a gene: 3. The germline gives CDR1 WSHSY, CDR2 SAAADI. The CDR3 covers 17 residues. Enrollees, about 18 to 90 years old, lived in 24 US areas. This entry belongs to a study of blood T cell repertoires in COVID-19. Original processing notes: Amplification of reference gene primers was used by the study to estimate nucleated cell counts. The assay was immunoSEQ multiplex PCR, and TCRdb's table has in-frame clones only and misses some. V and J calls and clone size are given by that table; D and trimming were obtained from the DNA. Seen here are approximately 210,000 clones, around 80% observed once, and the top ten hold under 4.5%.

The source of this sequence is a young man with acute COVID-19. The sequenced sample was PBMCs or T cells enriched from blood (not recorded which). V usage is TRBV10-2 and J usage is TRBJ2-2; TRBD2 matches at 14 bases. The CDR3 DNA reads TGCGCCAGCAGGGGACTAGCGGGGGCGTCGAACACCGGGGAGCTGTTTTTT. It is translated as CASRGLAGASNTGELFF.